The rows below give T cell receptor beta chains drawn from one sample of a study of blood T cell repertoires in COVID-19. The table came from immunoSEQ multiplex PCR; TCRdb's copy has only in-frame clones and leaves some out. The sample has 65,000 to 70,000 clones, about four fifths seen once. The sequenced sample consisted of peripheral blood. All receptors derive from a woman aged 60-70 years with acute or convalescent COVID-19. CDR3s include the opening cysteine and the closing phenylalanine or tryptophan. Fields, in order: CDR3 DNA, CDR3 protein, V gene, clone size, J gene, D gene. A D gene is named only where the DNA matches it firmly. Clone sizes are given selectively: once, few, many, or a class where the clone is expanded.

CDR3nt: TGTGCCAGCAGCGTCTCGGGACAGGGACTTTACGAGCAGTACTTC; CDR3aa: CASSVSGQGLYEQYF; v_gene: TRBV5-4; abundance: medium-sized; j_gene: TRBJ2-7; d_gene: TRBD1
CDR3nt: TGTGCCAGCAGAACCGGGACAGGGGCAATCGGGGAGCTGTTTTTT; CDR3aa: CASRTGTGAIGELFF; v_gene: TRBV6-5; abundance: .; j_gene: TRBJ2-2; d_gene: TRBD1
CDR3nt: TGTGCCAGCAGTTCCCACTTGGGGCCCTCAGGTCAGCCCCAGCATTTT; CDR3aa: CASSSHLGPSGQPQHF; v_gene: TRBV6-6; abundance: .; j_gene: TRBJ1-5; d_gene: .
CDR3nt: TGTGCCAGCAGCTTAGGCGGGGGTGAGCAGTTCTTC; CDR3aa: CASSLGGGEQFF; v_gene: TRBV5-6; abundance: once; j_gene: TRBJ2-1; d_gene: TRBD2
CDR3nt: TGTGCCAGCAGCTCGCGGGGGGGCCTGGGGTATACGCAGTATTTT; CDR3aa: CASSSRGGLGYTQYF; v_gene: TRBV11-2; abundance: .; j_gene: TRBJ2-3; d_gene: TRBD2
CDR3nt: TGTGCCAGCAGCTTTTCCGGGACAGAAGGCGGCTACACCTTC; CDR3aa: CASSFSGTEGGYTF; v_gene: TRBV7-2; abundance: .; j_gene: TRBJ1-2; d_gene: TRBD1
CDR3nt: TGTGCCAGCTCACTCGACAGGGGAGTTAATCAGCCCCAGCATTTT; CDR3aa: CASSLDRGVNQPQHF; v_gene: TRBV18; abundance: .; j_gene: TRBJ1-5; d_gene: TRBD1
CDR3nt: TGTGCCAGCACCCCACTAGGTTTACAAGAGACCCAGTACTTC; CDR3aa: CASTPLGLQETQYF; v_gene: TRBV6-6; abundance: .; j_gene: TRBJ2-5; d_gene: .
CDR3nt: TGTGCCAGCAGTTTCCTAGAATTCGGCACTGAAGCTTTCTTT; CDR3aa: CASSFLEFGTEAFF; v_gene: TRBV9; abundance: once; j_gene: TRBJ1-1; d_gene: .
CDR3nt: TGTGCCAGCAGCTTAGAAGGGGTGGGACAGGTCTACGAGCAGTACTTC; CDR3aa: CASSLEGVGQVYEQYF; v_gene: TRBV7-2; abundance: once; j_gene: TRBJ2-7; d_gene: TRBD1
CDR3nt: TGCGCCAGCAGCCCCTTAGCGGGGGGCATGAATGAGCAGTTCTTC; CDR3aa: CASSPLAGGMNEQFF; v_gene: TRBV5-1; abundance: .; j_gene: TRBJ2-1; d_gene: TRBD2
CDR3nt: TGTGCCAGCAGCCCGAGACCGGACAGCTCTGGAAACACCATATATTTT; CDR3aa: CASSPRPDSSGNTIYF; v_gene: TRBV3-1/TRBV3-2; abundance: few; j_gene: TRBJ1-3; d_gene: .
CDR3nt: TGCGCCAGCAGCCAAGATTTAGGTGCCGGGACAGGGCCCTACGAGCAGTACTTC; CDR3aa: CASSQDLGAGTGPYEQYF; v_gene: TRBV4-3; abundance: .; j_gene: TRBJ2-7; d_gene: TRBD1
CDR3nt: TGTGCCAGTAGTCACGGGATGTCAGACAATTCACCCCTCCACTTT; CDR3aa: CASSHGMSDNSPLHF; v_gene: TRBV19; abundance: .; j_gene: TRBJ1-6; d_gene: .
CDR3nt: TGCGCCAGCAACGAGGGACAGGGTGCCTACGAGCAGTACTTC; CDR3aa: CASNEGQGAYEQYF; v_gene: TRBV5-1; abundance: .; j_gene: TRBJ2-7; d_gene: TRBD1
CDR3nt: TGTGCCAGCAGCCAGGGCCGCAGAACTAACTATGGCTACACCTTC; CDR3aa: CASSQGRRTNYGYTF; v_gene: TRBV3-1/TRBV3-2; abundance: .; j_gene: TRBJ1-2; d_gene: .
CDR3nt: TGTGCCAGCAGTTTCGGGACAGGGGGCAGCGGAGAGCAGTACTTC; CDR3aa: CASSFGTGGSGEQYF; v_gene: TRBV27; abundance: many; j_gene: TRBJ2-7; d_gene: TRBD1
CDR3nt: TGTGCCAGCAGCTCGCGGGACAGGGTAATCTACGAGCAGTACTTC; CDR3aa: CASSSRDRVIYEQYF; v_gene: TRBV11-1; abundance: .; j_gene: TRBJ2-7; d_gene: TRBD1
CDR3nt: TGCGCCAGCAGCTCGGTAGGGGGCACTGAAGCTTTCTTT; CDR3aa: CASSSVGGTEAFF; v_gene: TRBV5-1; abundance: .; j_gene: TRBJ1-1; d_gene: .
CDR3nt: TGTGCCAGCAGCTTAAGGGACAGGGGGCAGACCCAGTACTTC; CDR3aa: CASSLRDRGQTQYF; v_gene: TRBV13; abundance: .; j_gene: TRBJ2-5; d_gene: TRBD1
CDR3nt: TGTGCCAGCAGCCCTGGCCCGCGGGGGGGCGCCGGAGATACGCAGTATTTT; CDR3aa: CASSPGPRGGAGDTQYF; v_gene: TRBV7-3; abundance: .; j_gene: TRBJ2-3; d_gene: TRBD2
CDR3nt: TGCGCCAGCAGCCAAGATAGTGGGGGGGGAGAGACCCAGTACTTC; CDR3aa: CASSQDSGGGETQYF; v_gene: TRBV4-3; abundance: .; j_gene: TRBJ2-5; d_gene: TRBD2
CDR3nt: TGCGCCAGCAGCCGCCTTACCGTCGGCAGAGCGACCGACCGTGGTTCACCCCTCCACTTT; CDR3aa: CASSRLTVGRATDRGSPLHF; v_gene: TRBV4-1; abundance: .; j_gene: TRBJ1-6; d_gene: .
CDR3nt: TGTGCCTGGAGTGTTTATTTTGACAGGGGGCCCCACGATAGCAATCAGCCCCAGCATTTT; CDR3aa: CAWSVYFDRGPHDSNQPQHF; v_gene: TRBV30; abundance: .; j_gene: TRBJ1-5; d_gene: TRBD1
CDR3nt: TGTGCCAGCAGCTTAGCCCCAGTACATGGCTACACCTTC; CDR3aa: CASSLAPVHGYTF; v_gene: TRBV7-2; abundance: .; j_gene: TRBJ1-2; d_gene: .
CDR3nt: TGTGCCAGTAGTCCCGCGGGGGGGGTCACGCAGTATTTT; CDR3aa: CASSPAGGVTQYF; v_gene: TRBV19; abundance: .; j_gene: TRBJ2-3; d_gene: TRBD2
CDR3nt: TGTGCCAGCAGCCAAGATTGGAGGGGCGGGACAGATACGCAGTATTTT; CDR3aa: CASSQDWRGGTDTQYF; v_gene: TRBV14; abundance: .; j_gene: TRBJ2-3; d_gene: .
CDR3nt: TGTGCCAGCAGTCGTACCGAAATAAGGACCGGGGTACCCGGGGAGCTGTTTTTT; CDR3aa: CASSRTEIRTGVPGELFF; v_gene: TRBV6-6; abundance: .; j_gene: TRBJ2-2; d_gene: .
CDR3nt: TGTGCCAGCTCACCACTGATCCTACAGGGGATAGAGGGCTCCTACGAGCAGTACTTC; CDR3aa: CASSPLILQGIEGSYEQYF; v_gene: TRBV18; abundance: few; j_gene: TRBJ2-7; d_gene: TRBD1
CDR3nt: TGTGCCAGCAGTGTGAGAGAGACCCAGTACTTC; CDR3aa: CASSVRETQYF; v_gene: TRBV2; abundance: .; j_gene: TRBJ2-5; d_gene: .
CDR3nt: TGTGCCAGCAGCTGGAAGACAGGTTACGCTGACTATGGCTACACCTTC; CDR3aa: CASSWKTGYADYGYTF; v_gene: TRBV6-2/TRBV6-3; abundance: .; j_gene: TRBJ1-2; d_gene: .
CDR3nt: TGTGCCTGCCCGAGGGGGTTGAGGGATTCACCCCTCCACTTT; CDR3aa: CACPRGLRDSPLHF; v_gene: TRBV30; abundance: .; j_gene: TRBJ1-6; d_gene: .
CDR3nt: TGTGCCAGCACCCTGGCACCCAGCGCCCACGAGCAGTACTTC; CDR3aa: CASTLAPSAHEQYF; v_gene: TRBV2; abundance: .; j_gene: TRBJ2-7; d_gene: .
CDR3nt: TGCGCCAGCAGCTTGGGGGCAGGGAACCAAGAGACCCAGTACTTC; CDR3aa: CASSLGAGNQETQYF; v_gene: TRBV5-1; abundance: .; j_gene: TRBJ2-5; d_gene: .
CDR3nt: TGTGCCAGTAGTATAGGTCCAGGGGGCGTCTATGGCTACACCTTC; CDR3aa: CASSIGPGGVYGYTF; v_gene: TRBV19; abundance: many; j_gene: TRBJ1-2; d_gene: TRBD1
CDR3nt: TGTGCCAGCAGCCGTCCGGACAGGTTCACTGAAGCTTTCTTT; CDR3aa: CASSRPDRFTEAFF; v_gene: TRBV3-1/TRBV3-2; abundance: .; j_gene: TRBJ1-1; d_gene: TRBD1
CDR3nt: TGTGCCAGCAGCCTGGGGCTGGAAACAGATACGCAGTATTTT; CDR3aa: CASSLGLETDTQYF; v_gene: TRBV7-9; abundance: .; j_gene: TRBJ2-3; d_gene: .
CDR3nt: TGTGCCATCAGTGCGCCAGGGGGGTCCCGAGAGACCCAGTACTTC; CDR3aa: CAISAPGGSRETQYF; v_gene: TRBV10-3; abundance: .; j_gene: TRBJ2-5; d_gene: .
CDR3nt: TGTGCCAGCAGCTCGATCAAGGGGGGACTAGCGGGGACCTTCAATGAGCAGTTCTTC; CDR3aa: CASSSIKGGLAGTFNEQFF; v_gene: TRBV7-6; abundance: .; j_gene: TRBJ2-1; d_gene: TRBD2
CDR3nt: TGTGCCAGCTCACCATACAGGGATGGAGGCGGGGAGCTGTTTTTT; CDR3aa: CASSPYRDGGGELFF; v_gene: TRBV18; abundance: .; j_gene: TRBJ2-2; d_gene: .
CDR3nt: TGTGCCAGCACCATAGGACAGTCACCTTATAATGAAAAACTGTTTTTT; CDR3aa: CASTIGQSPYNEKLFF; v_gene: TRBV2; abundance: .; j_gene: TRBJ1-4; d_gene: .
CDR3nt: TGTGCCAGCAGCCCTATTTCGGGACAGATAGATACGCAGTATTTT; CDR3aa: CASSPISGQIDTQYF; v_gene: TRBV7-3; abundance: .; j_gene: TRBJ2-3; d_gene: TRBD1
CDR3nt: TGTGCCAGCAGCTTGGGGCCCTCACCAAAACTGTTTTTT; CDR3aa: CASSLGPSPKLFF; v_gene: TRBV5-4; abundance: .; j_gene: TRBJ1-4; d_gene: .
CDR3nt: TGCAGCGTTGACGGAGCTAGCGGGGGGGCCACAGATACGCAGTATTTT; CDR3aa: CSVDGASGGATDTQYF; v_gene: TRBV29-1; abundance: .; j_gene: TRBJ2-3; d_gene: TRBD2
CDR3nt: TGTGCCACCGAGGGTGCTGAGCAGTTCTTC; CDR3aa: CATEGAEQFF; v_gene: TRBV25-1; abundance: .; j_gene: TRBJ2-1; d_gene: .
CDR3nt: TGTGCCAGCAGCCACCGGGACATCCCTTTCTATGGCTACACCTTC; CDR3aa: CASSHRDIPFYGYTF; v_gene: TRBV6-5; abundance: .; j_gene: TRBJ1-2; d_gene: .
CDR3nt: TGTGCCAGCAGCTTAGTAGGGGCGAATTCACCCCTCCACTTT; CDR3aa: CASSLVGANSPLHF; v_gene: TRBV7-9; abundance: .; j_gene: TRBJ1-6; d_gene: .
CDR3nt: TGTGCCAGCAGCCCGCGACTAGCGGCCCAAGAGACCCAGTACTTC; CDR3aa: CASSPRLAAQETQYF; v_gene: TRBV11-1; abundance: .; j_gene: TRBJ2-5; d_gene: TRBD2
CDR3nt: TGTGCCAGCAGCTTAGCCCCCCAGCGGGTGGTCCAAGAGACCCAGTACTTC; CDR3aa: CASSLAPQRVVQETQYF; v_gene: TRBV7-6; abundance: .; j_gene: TRBJ2-5; d_gene: .
CDR3nt: TGTGCCTGGAGTCTCTTCTCAGGGAACTATGGCTACACCTTC; CDR3aa: CAWSLFSGNYGYTF; v_gene: TRBV30; abundance: .; j_gene: TRBJ1-2; d_gene: .
CDR3nt: TGTGCCAGCACCTCGGACAGAGGGGGGACCCAGTACTTC; CDR3aa: CASTSDRGGTQYF; v_gene: TRBV6-5; abundance: .; j_gene: TRBJ2-5; d_gene: .
CDR3nt: TGTGCCAGCAGTGGGGCCCTCGGGCGGGAGACCCAGTACTTC; CDR3aa: CASSGALGRETQYF; v_gene: TRBV28; abundance: .; j_gene: TRBJ2-5; d_gene: .
CDR3nt: TGTGCCACCTTAGTACCGGGGTCTGGAAACACCATATATTTT; CDR3aa: CATLVPGSGNTIYF; v_gene: TRBV19; abundance: .; j_gene: TRBJ1-3; d_gene: .
CDR3nt: TGCGCCAGCAGCCAAGATTGGGAGGGAAAACTGTTTTTT; CDR3aa: CASSQDWEGKLFF; v_gene: TRBV4-3; abundance: .; j_gene: TRBJ1-4; d_gene: .
CDR3nt: TGTGCCAGTAGTATAGTCCGAGGAAGTGGGGAGCTGTTTTTT; CDR3aa: CASSIVRGSGELFF; v_gene: TRBV19; abundance: .; j_gene: TRBJ2-2; d_gene: .